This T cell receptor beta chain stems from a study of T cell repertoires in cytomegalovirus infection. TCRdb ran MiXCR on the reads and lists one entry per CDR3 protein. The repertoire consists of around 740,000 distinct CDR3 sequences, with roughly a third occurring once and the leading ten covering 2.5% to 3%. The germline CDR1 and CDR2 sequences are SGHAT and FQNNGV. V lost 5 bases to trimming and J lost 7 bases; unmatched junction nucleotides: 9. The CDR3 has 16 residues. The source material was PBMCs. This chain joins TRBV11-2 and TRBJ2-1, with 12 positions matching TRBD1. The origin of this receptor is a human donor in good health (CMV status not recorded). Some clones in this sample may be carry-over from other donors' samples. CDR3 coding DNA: TGTGCCAGCAGCCAGACGGGACAGGGGGCTCGGAATGAGCAGTTCTTC. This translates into CASSQTGQGARNEQFF.